This TCR beta chain is drawn from a study of cytomegalovirus exposure and HLA in healthy donors. PCR involved 60 Vbeta and 13 Jbeta primers. This table comes from immunoSEQ multiplex PCR, and its TCRdb copy is limited to in-frame clones, with some not included. The repertoire holds about 140,000 clones, with about 9.2% as singletons. The table lists this clone with a few counts. This specimen includes other DNA sequences encoding the same CDR3. V lost 0 bases, J lost 6 bases, and 8 bases lay in between. CDR1 is LGHNA, CDR2 YSLEER, per germline. There are 13 residues in the CDR3. The specimen sequenced was PBMCs. The chain employs TRBV4-3 and TRBJ1-2; D is possibly TRBD1 (6 bases). This TCR was recovered from a woman in her forties in good health and CMV-seropositive. The CDR3 DNA reads as TGCGCCAGCAGCCAAGAGGCAGGGGATGGCTACACCTTC. Translating gives CASSQEAGDGYTF.